One T cell receptor beta chain is described in this entry. Its antigen is undetermined. These data originate in a study of CD8 T cells in Susac syndrome. Study-wide context: At blood draw, Susac syndrome patients were therapy-naive, on corticosteroids, or on intravenous immunoglobulin alone.

General study findings and limits: Regarding the TCR sequencing and HLA analysis, the study admitted that a relatively small number of individuals were involved.

Germline CDR1 is LNHDA and CDR2 is SQIVND (reference sequence). V was clipped by 5 bases and J by 1 base, with 17 bases between them. The CDR3 loop spans 16 amino acids. Reverse transcription of about 0.45 to 1 ug RNA was carried out with random hexamers. MiXCR was run by TCRdb on the immunoSEQ multiplex PCR reads, yielding one entry per CDR3 protein. The sample carries around 110,000 distinct CDR3 sequences, over 95% recorded once. The T cells that were sequenced for TCR beta were CD8+ and CD4+ cells from blood. The sequenced material came from CD4+ T cells from PBMCs. This clonotype was obtained from a human donor with Susac syndrome. This chain joins TRBV19 and TRBJ2-5; D is perhaps TRBD2 (6 bases). CDR3 in DNA: TGTGCCAGTAGTTCACACTGGGGGGATGGCCAAGAGACCCAGTACTTC. Encoded protein: CASSSHWGDGQETQYF.